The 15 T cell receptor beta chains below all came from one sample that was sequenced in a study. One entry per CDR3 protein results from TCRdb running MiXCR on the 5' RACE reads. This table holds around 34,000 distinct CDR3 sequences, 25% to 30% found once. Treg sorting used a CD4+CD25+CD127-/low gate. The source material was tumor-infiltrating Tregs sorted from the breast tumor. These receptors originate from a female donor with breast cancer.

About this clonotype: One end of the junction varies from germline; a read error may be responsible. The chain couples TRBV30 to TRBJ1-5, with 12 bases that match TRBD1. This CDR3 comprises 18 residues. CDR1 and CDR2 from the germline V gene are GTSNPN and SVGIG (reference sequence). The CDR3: CAWSSTGQGAYSNQPQHF. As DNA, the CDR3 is TGTGCCTGGTCCTCGACGGGACAGGGGGCTTATAGCAATCAACCCCAGCATTTT.

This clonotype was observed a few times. The CDR3 sequence: CASGSGSETQYF. CDR3 in DNA: TGTGCCAGCGGAAGCGGGAGTGAGACCCAGTACTTC. The chain has TRBV6-5 and TRBJ2-5, with 8 bases fitting TRBD2. The germline gives CDR1 MNHEY, CDR2 SVGAGI. This CDR3 has 12 amino acids. The ends lost 8 bases at V and 5 bases at J; junction bases unmatched: 4.

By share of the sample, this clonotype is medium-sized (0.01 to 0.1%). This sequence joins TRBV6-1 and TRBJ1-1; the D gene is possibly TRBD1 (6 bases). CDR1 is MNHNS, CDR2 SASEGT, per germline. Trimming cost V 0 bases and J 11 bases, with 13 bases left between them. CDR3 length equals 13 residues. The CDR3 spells CASSEAWGALAFF. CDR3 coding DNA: TGTGCCAGCAGTGAAGCATGGGGGGCGCTGGCTTTCTTT.

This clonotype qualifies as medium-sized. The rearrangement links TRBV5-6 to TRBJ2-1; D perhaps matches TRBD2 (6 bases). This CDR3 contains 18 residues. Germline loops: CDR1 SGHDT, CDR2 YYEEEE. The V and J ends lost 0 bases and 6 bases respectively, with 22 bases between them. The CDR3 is CASSLAGAGARTTNEQFF. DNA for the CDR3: TGTGCCAGCAGCTTGGCCGGGGCGGGCGCACGGACTACCAATGAGCAGTTCTTC.

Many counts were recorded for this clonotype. CDR3 sequence reads: CASTTGRGEQFF. The DNA of the CDR3 is TGTGCCAGCACCACGGGGAGGGGTGAGCAGTTCTTC. This chain joins TRBV6-6 and TRBJ2-1; 7 bases agree with TRBD2. The length of the CDR3 is 12 residues. CDR1 and CDR2 (germline): MNHNY, SVGAGI (reference sequence). V was clipped by 7 bases and J by 9 bases; unmatched bases: 6.

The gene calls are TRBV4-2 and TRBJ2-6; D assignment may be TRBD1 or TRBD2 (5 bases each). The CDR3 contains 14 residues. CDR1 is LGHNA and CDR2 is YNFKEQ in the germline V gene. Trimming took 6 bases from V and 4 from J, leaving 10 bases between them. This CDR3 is CASRRGEGANVLTF. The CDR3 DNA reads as TGTGCCAGCAGGAGAGGGGAAGGGGCCAACGTCCTGACTTTC.

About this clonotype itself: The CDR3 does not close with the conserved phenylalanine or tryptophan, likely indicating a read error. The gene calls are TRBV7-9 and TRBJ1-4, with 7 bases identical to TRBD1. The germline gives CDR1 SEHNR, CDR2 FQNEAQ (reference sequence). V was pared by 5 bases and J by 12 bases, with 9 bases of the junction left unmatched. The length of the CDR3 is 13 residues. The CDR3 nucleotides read TGTGCCAGCAGCCAACAGGGGCCTTGGGAACTGTTTCTT. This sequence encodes CASSQQGPWELFL.

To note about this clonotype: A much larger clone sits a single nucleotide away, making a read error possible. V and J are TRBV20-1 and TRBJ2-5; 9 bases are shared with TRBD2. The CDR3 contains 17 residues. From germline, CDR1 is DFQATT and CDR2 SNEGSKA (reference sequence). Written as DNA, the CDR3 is TGCAGTGCTTTTTCGTACGTTGGCGGGAGGGCCTTTGAGACCCAGCACTTC. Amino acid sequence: CSAFSYVGGRAFETQHF.

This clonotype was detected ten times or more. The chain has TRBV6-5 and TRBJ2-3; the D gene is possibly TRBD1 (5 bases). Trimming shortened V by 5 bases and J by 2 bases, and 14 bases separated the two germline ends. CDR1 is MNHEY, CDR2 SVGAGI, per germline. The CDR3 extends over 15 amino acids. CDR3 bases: TGTGCCAGCAGTAACCAGGGCATGGTCACAGATACGCAGTATTTT. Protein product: CASSNQGMVTDTQYF.

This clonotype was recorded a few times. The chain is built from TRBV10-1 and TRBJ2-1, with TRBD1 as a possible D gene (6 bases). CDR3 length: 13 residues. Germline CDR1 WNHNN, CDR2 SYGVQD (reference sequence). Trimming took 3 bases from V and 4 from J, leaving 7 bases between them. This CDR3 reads CASSEDRYNEQFF. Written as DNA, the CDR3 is TGCGCCAGCAGTGAAGACAGGTACAATGAGCAGTTCTTC.

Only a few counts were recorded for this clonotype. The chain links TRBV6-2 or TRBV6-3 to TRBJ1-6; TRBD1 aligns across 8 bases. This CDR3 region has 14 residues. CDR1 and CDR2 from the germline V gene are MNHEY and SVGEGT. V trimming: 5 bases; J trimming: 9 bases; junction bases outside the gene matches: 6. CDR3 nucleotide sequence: TGTGCCAGCAGTCCACAGGGGGAACGTTCACCCCTCCACTTT. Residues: CASSPQGERSPLHF.

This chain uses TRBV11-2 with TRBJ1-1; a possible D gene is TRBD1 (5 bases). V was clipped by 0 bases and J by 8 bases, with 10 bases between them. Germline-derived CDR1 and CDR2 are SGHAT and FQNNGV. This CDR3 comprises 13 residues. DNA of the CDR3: TGTGCCAGCAGCTTAGATCGACAGCGGGAAGCTTTCTTT. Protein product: CASSLDRQREAFF.

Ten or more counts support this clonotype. DNA for the CDR3: TGTGCCAGCAGTGGATACGCTAGGGCCAACGAGCAGTACTTC. Translated, it gives CASSGYARANEQYF. The rearrangement joins TRBV6-5 to TRBJ2-7; D is unclear. V gave up 5 bases and J gave up 5 bases, with 16 bases separating them. The CDR3 is 14 amino acids. Germline V lookup: CDR1 MNHEY, CDR2 SVGAGI.

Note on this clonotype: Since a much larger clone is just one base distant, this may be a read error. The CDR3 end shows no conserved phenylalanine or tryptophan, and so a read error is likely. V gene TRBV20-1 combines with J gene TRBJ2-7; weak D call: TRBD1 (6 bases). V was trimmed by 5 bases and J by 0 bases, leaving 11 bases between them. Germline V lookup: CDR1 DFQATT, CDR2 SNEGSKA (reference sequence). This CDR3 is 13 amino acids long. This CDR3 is CSALRDISYEQYS. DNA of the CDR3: TGCAGTGCTCTCCGGGACATCTCCTACGAGCAGTACTCC.

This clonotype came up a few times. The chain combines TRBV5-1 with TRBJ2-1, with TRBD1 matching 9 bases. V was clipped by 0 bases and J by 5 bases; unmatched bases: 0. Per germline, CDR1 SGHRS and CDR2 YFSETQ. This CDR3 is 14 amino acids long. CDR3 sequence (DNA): TGCGCCAGCAGCTTGGGGGACAGGGACAATGAGCAGTTCTTC. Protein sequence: CASSLGDRDNEQFF.